The rows below give T cell receptor beta chains drawn from one sample of a study of molecular identifiers for immune sequencing clone quantification. TCRdb ran MiXCR on the PCR reads and lists one entry per CDR3 protein. This sample has around 480,000 distinct CDR3 sequences, with about 22% found just once. Sequencing input: naive CD8+ T cells from blood, with Jurkat cell RNA spiked in. These receptors all come from a human donor in good health. Some libraries in this study had Jurkat cell RNA spiked in. Both conserved end residues are part of each CDR3. A D gene is named only where the DNA matches it firmly. Clone size, where shown, is once, few, many, or a class for clones that have expanded.

TRBJ1-6 | . | TRBV2 | few | TGTGCCAGCAAAAGTACAGCTAATTCACCCCTCCACTTT | CASKSTANSPLHF
TRBJ2-1 | . | TRBV6-2/TRBV6-3 | . | TGTGCCAGCAGTTCCGGGACAAACCACTACAATGAGCAGTTCTTC | CASSSGTNHYNEQFF
TRBJ2-3 | . | TRBV4-1 | . | TGCGCCAGCAGCCGAAACTGGAATACGCAGTATTTT | CASSRNWNTQYF
TRBJ1-1 | . | TRBV12-5 | . | TGTGCTAGTGGTTGGATAACGGGGGAAGCTTTCTTT | CASGWITGEAFF
TRBJ2-7 | . | TRBV4-2 | few | TGTGCCAGCAGCCAAGAGGTAGCGTATACCTACGAGCAGTACTTC | CASSQEVAYTYEQYF
TRBJ1-6 | . | TRBV4-1 | few | TGCGCCAGCAGCCAAGTATGGGGTCCAGAGTCACCCCTCCACTTT | CASSQVWGPESPLHF
TRBJ1-4 | . | TRBV12-3/TRBV12-4 | . | TGTGCCATCAGTTTAGTAGGGGCGCGGGAAAAACTGTTTTTT | CAISLVGAREKLFF
TRBJ2-7 | TRBD2 | TRBV6-5 | few | TGTGCCAGCAGTTATGGGACTAGCTTTTACGAGCAGTACTTC | CASSYGTSFYEQYF
TRBJ2-3 | TRBD2 | TRBV13 | . | TGTGCCAGCAGCTTCATCAACCCGGACAGGGCCCTAGCGGGAGGCGATACGCAGTATTTT | CASSFINPDRALAGGDTQYF
TRBJ1-1 | . | TRBV24-1 | many | TGTGCCACCAGTGATCCCCGGGGTGAAGCTTTCTTT | CATSDPRGEAFF
TRBJ1-3 | . | TRBV25-1 | few | TGTGCCAGCTCGATTAGTTCCACCTTAATCACTGGAAACACCATATATTTT | CASSISSTLITGNTIYF
TRBJ2-1 | . | TRBV12-3/TRBV12-4 | many | TGTGCCAGCAGTCCCCCGGAGGGGGGTCCAATTAGTGCTGAGCAGTTCTTC | CASSPPEGGPISAEQFF
TRBJ2-5 | TRBD2 | TRBV29-1 | many | TGCAGCGTTGTGCCCCTAGCGGGGGAAGAGACCCAGTACTTC | CSVVPLAGEETQYF
TRBJ1-6 | . | TRBV20-1 | many | TGCAGTGCTAGACTGGGAAGCGTGAGCTCCTATAATTCACCCCTCCACTTT | CSARLGSVSSYNSPLHF
TRBJ2-7 | TRBD1 | TRBV27 | few | TGTGCCAGCAGTCCATTCGGACAGGGTGGCTTTGAGCAGTACTTC | CASSPFGQGGFEQYF
TRBJ2-7 | TRBD2 | TRBV13 | many | TGTGCCAGCAGCTTGGTACTAGCGGGAGCCGAGCAGTACTTC | CASSLVLAGAEQYF
TRBJ2-3 | . | TRBV7-9 | few | TGTGCCAGCAGCTCCTCGGCGGGTGGGGACTCAACTACAGATACGCAGTATTTT | CASSSSAGGDSTTDTQYF
TRBJ2-3 | TRBD2 | TRBV19 | many | TGTGCCAGTAGTCCCACGGGGGGATGGCGTGGAGATACGCAGTATTTT | CASSPTGGWRGDTQYF
TRBJ2-5 | TRBD2 | TRBV7-2 | many | TGTGCCAGCAGCCCAGGGACTAGCGGGAGGGCCTTGACTCTCGGGACCCAGTACTTC | CASSPGTSGRALTLGTQYF
TRBJ1-1 | . | TRBV7-9 | few | TGTGCCAGCAGCTTAATCGTGGTCGGGGCCGGGACTGAAGCTTTCTTT | CASSLIVVGAGTEAFF
TRBJ2-1 | TRBD2 | TRBV20-1 | many | TGCAGTGCCCATACTAGCGGGTCCTACAATGAGCAGTTCTTC | CSAHTSGSYNEQFF
TRBJ2-3 | TRBD2 | TRBV7-9 | few | TGTGCCAGCAGCTTAGTCTACCGCGGGGGGTCTAGCACAGATACGCAGTATTTT | CASSLVYRGGSSTDTQYF
TRBJ1-2 | . | TRBV10-3 | many | TGTGCCATCAGTGGTGGACAATTCTACACCTTC | CAISGGQFYTF